Reported below is one T cell receptor beta chain. The antigen remains unidentified. Donors sampled were nominally healthy, though unrecorded immune exposures were likely. The record originates from a study of cytomegalovirus exposure and HLA in healthy donors. Broader study findings: A later analysis reportedly found that, within productive TCRs, an Asian-associated ancestry cluster had fewer N-insertions than the mean observed across the roughly 630 donors. Several of the most significant clusters were apparently associated with common viral pathogens in a later analysis. For presence/absence analyses, sequencing depth was assumed to be roughly uniform across donors.

The CDR3 sequence is 18 residues long. The V gene's germline CDR1 is LNHDA and CDR2 SQIVND (reference sequence). V trimming: 8 bases; J trimming: 0 bases; junction bases outside the gene matches: 13. The PCR contained 60 Vbeta and 13 Jbeta primers. The assay was immunoSEQ multiplex PCR, and TCRdb's table has in-frame clones only and misses some. The table for this sample gives some 80,000 clones. The specimen was PBMCs. The genes are TRBV19 and TRBJ1-5; TRBD1 agrees at 10 bases. The clonotype originates from a man aged 50 to 60 in good health and CMV-seropositive. CDR3: CASCGPDRGFYSNQPQHF. As DNA, the CDR3 is TGTGCCAGTTGTGGTCCGGACAGGGGGTTCTATAGCAATCAGCCCCAGCATTTT.